This is a list of T cell receptor beta chains from one sample in a study of blood T cell dynamics during melanoma immunotherapy. Measured with immunoSEQ multiplex PCR; TCRdb has only the in-frame clones, and not every one. The data show about 22,000 clones, 85% to 90% seen once. This specimen consisted of blood, obtained from a patient treated with checkpoint blockade. The receptors stem from a human donor with melanoma. Each CDR3 is given with its conserved first and last residue. A D gene is named only where the DNA matches it firmly. Clone sizes are given selectively: once, few, many, or a class where the clone is expanded.

>.|TRBJ2-7|TRBD1|TRBV2
TGTGCCAGCACAGGACAGGGCACCTACGAGCAGTACTTC
CASTGQGTYEQYF
>.|TRBJ1-1|.|TRBV9
TGTGCCAGCGCAGCACCTCTGGGGACTGAAGCTTTCTTT
CASAAPLGTEAFF
>.|TRBJ1-6|TRBD1|TRBV18
TGTGCCAGCTCACCGGCACAGGGGGCTTTAGGGAATTCACCCCTCCACTTT
CASSPAQGALGNSPLHF
>.|TRBJ1-4|.|TRBV2
TGTGCCAGCAGCTCTAGTAGAAATAATGAAAAACTGTTTTTT
CASSSSRNNEKLFF
>.|TRBJ2-3|.|TRBV7-2
TGTGCCAGCAGCTTATTGGCGGGGACCACAGATACGCAGTATTTT
CASSLLAGTTDTQYF
>.|TRBJ1-5|.|TRBV18
TGTGCCAGCTCACCCTCAGGGGGCAATCAGCCCCAGCATTTT
CASSPSGGNQPQHF
>.|TRBJ2-1|TRBD2|TRBV7-9
TGTGCAGGGCGGGGGAGCGCCGACAATGAGCAGTTCTTC
CAGRGSADNEQFF
>.|TRBJ2-1|TRBD2|TRBV2
TGTGCCAGCACGACTAGCGGGGGTTCCTACAATGAGCAGTTCTTC
CASTTSGGSYNEQFF
>.|TRBJ2-7|.|TRBV19
TGTGCCAGTAGGGGTAGGACAGATGCCTACGAGCAGTACTTC
CASRGRTDAYEQYF
>.|TRBJ1-3|TRBD1|TRBV6-5
TGTGCCAGCAGGCGGACAGGGCCTGGAAACACCATATATTTT
CASRRTGPGNTIYF
>.|TRBJ2-3|TRBD2|TRBV2
TGTGCCAGCAGTGCGGGGACTAGCGGGAGAGGGGATACGCAGTATTTT
CASSAGTSGRGDTQYF
>.|TRBJ1-5|.|TRBV11-3
TGTGCCAGCAGCTTTCTCGGGAGAAGTTTCGTGGGCAATCAGCCCCAGCATTTT
CASSFLGRSFVGNQPQHF
>.|TRBJ2-7|TRBD1|TRBV2
TGTGCCAGCAAAGGGACAGGGGTTCTCTACGAGCAGTACTTC
CASKGTGVLYEQYF
>.|TRBJ2-6|.|TRBV11-2
TGTGCCAGCAGCTTAGATCGGAGCCCTGGGGCCAACGTCCTGACTTTC
CASSLDRSPGANVLTF
>.|TRBJ2-3|TRBD2|TRBV4-2
TGTGCCAGCAGCCAGGGAGGGCTAGCGGGGGGGGGCACAGATACGCAGTATTTT
CASSQGGLAGGGTDTQYF
>.|TRBJ1-2|.|TRBV28
TGTGCCAGCAGTTCTGGGGGGGCACTAGCTAACTATGGCTACACCTTC
CASSSGGALANYGYTF
>once|TRBJ2-5|TRBD2|TRBV28
TGTGCCAGCCGGGGGGGATCCCCTTGGAAGCAAGAGACCCAGTACTTC
CASRGGSPWKQETQYF
>once|TRBJ1-1|.|TRBV28
TGTGCCACCCGAAAGGGCTGGACTGAAGCTTTCTTT
CATRKGWTEAFF
>.|TRBJ2-6|.|TRBV9
TGTGCCAGCAGCGCCACAGGGTTATCTGGGGCCAACGTCCTGACTTTC
CASSATGLSGANVLTF
>.|TRBJ1-1|.|TRBV6-5
TGTGCCAGCAGCCGAGACAGAAGGAACACTGAAGCTTTCTTT
CASSRDRRNTEAFF
>.|TRBJ1-1|.|TRBV7-9
TGTGCCAGCAGCTTGGAGAACACTGAAGCTTTCTTT
CASSLENTEAFF
>once|TRBJ2-1|.|TRBV20-1
TGCAGTGCTACACCACCGGGAGAGCAGTTCTTC
CSATPPGEQFF
>.|TRBJ2-1|.|TRBV10-1
TGCGCCAGCAGTGACCGGGGCAGGGGGGAAATAGAGCAGTTCTTC
CASSDRGRGEIEQFF
>.|TRBJ2-1|.|TRBV7-2
TGTGCCAGCAGCTTACCCCCCCGAGGGTCCGGGAATGAGCAGTTCTTC
CASSLPPRGSGNEQFF
>.|TRBJ1-1|.|TRBV11-3
TGTGCCAGCAGCTTTGGAGTGGGATCTGAAGCTTTCTTT
CASSFGVGSEAFF
>.|TRBJ2-7|TRBD2|TRBV7-2
TGTGCCAGCAGCTTAGTGCCGGGGGGCTCCTACGAGCAGTACTTC
CASSLVPGGSYEQYF
>.|TRBJ1-1|.|TRBV30
TGTGCCTGGAGCCCAAATCCCGGGAGGGGCTACATGAACACTGAAGCTTTCTTT
CAWSPNPGRGYMNTEAFF
>.|TRBJ1-5|.|TRBV30
TGTGCCTGGAGTCCCGCGGGAACCCAGCCCCAGCATTTT
CAWSPAGTQPQHF
>.|TRBJ2-7|TRBD1|TRBV5-1
TGCGCCAGCAGCTTGGCCATTTTGGCGGACAGGGGGAGGTACGAGCAGTACTTC
CASSLAILADRGRYEQYF
>.|TRBJ2-2|.|TRBV9
TGTGCCAGCAGCGTAGCGACCCAGGGCTCGGGGGAGCTGTTTTTT
CASSVATQGSGELFF
>.|TRBJ1-1|TRBD1|TRBV5-1
TGCGCCAGCAGCCCAGGACAGGGAATCGCTGAAGCTTTCTTT
CASSPGQGIAEAFF
>.|TRBJ2-7|.|TRBV7-9
TGTGCCAGCAGCTTTAGCGGTTCCTACGAGCAGTACTTC
CASSFSGSYEQYF
>.|TRBJ2-3|.|TRBV10-1
TGCGCCAGCAGTTCTGGGGCTAGCACAGATACGCAGTATTTT
CASSSGASTDTQYF
>.|TRBJ2-1|TRBD2|TRBV7-3
TGTGCCAGCAGCCCTCTTTTGCGGGGGGACGGCTCCTACAATGAGCAGTTCTTC
CASSPLLRGDGSYNEQFF
>once|TRBJ2-6|TRBD1|TRBV4-2
TGTGCCAGCAGCCAAGTAGGGACAGGGGACGGGGCCAACGTCCTGACTTTC
CASSQVGTGDGANVLTF
>.|TRBJ1-1|TRBD1|TRBV7-2
TGTGCCAGCAGCAGACCCGGACAGGGTGAGGTAGCTTTCTTT
CASSRPGQGEVAFF
>.|TRBJ2-5|.|TRBV5-8
TGTGCCAGCAGCTTGACCCCTAGTGTGGAGACCCAGTACTTC
CASSLTPSVETQYF